This T cell receptor (beta chain) originates from a study of T-cell memory formation after mild COVID-19. TCRdb ran MiXCR on the 5' RACE reads and lists one entry per CDR3 protein. Altogether about 250,000 distinct CDR3 sequences are present, approximately 15% being singletons, with the ten largest covering 2.1%. This clonotype has only a few counts. This CDR3 contains 17 residues. V lost 6 bases to trimming and J lost 1 base; unmatched junction nucleotides: 13. Germline lookup yields CDR1 MNHEY and CDR2 SVGEGT. The receptor's source is an adult woman who had mild COVID-19 (a few samples of this study predate the infection). Cell type and time point are not known. J is TRBJ1-2 and V is TRBV6-2 or TRBV6-3, with 8 positions matching TRBD1. Sequenced input: PBMCs or a T cell subset sorted from them (not recorded which). The CDR3 protein is CASRRHTDRDDNYGYTF. Written as DNA, the CDR3 is TGTGCCAGCAGAAGACACACGGACAGGGACGATAACTATGGCTACACCTTC.